The entry below gives a single T cell receptor (beta chain) sequence along with its context. Its target is unknown. The entry originates in a study of T cell repertoires in cytomegalovirus infection. The wider study: It can be stated that public TCR beta signatures indicated CMV infection as well as a matching HLA type.

General study results and limits: Predominance within the ex vivo response was attributable to HLA-C-restricted CMV-specific TCR beta clonotypes.

MiXCR, applied by TCRdb to the reads, yields one record per CDR3 protein. The repertoire has some 400,000 distinct CDR3 sequences, around 18% of them found once; the top ten carry about 10%. This CDR3 is built from 14 residues. V dropped 0 bases and J dropped 9 bases, with 12 bases sitting between them. The receptor was derived from a human donor in good health (CMV status not recorded). Some clones in this sample may be carry-over from other donors' samples. Sample: PBMCs. The chain carries TRBV12-3 or TRBV12-4 and TRBJ1-5; D may be TRBD1 (5 bases). CDR3 bases: TGTGCCAGCAGTTTAGCGGCGGGAAGGGGGCCCCAGCATTTT. This sequence encodes CASSLAAGRGPQHF.